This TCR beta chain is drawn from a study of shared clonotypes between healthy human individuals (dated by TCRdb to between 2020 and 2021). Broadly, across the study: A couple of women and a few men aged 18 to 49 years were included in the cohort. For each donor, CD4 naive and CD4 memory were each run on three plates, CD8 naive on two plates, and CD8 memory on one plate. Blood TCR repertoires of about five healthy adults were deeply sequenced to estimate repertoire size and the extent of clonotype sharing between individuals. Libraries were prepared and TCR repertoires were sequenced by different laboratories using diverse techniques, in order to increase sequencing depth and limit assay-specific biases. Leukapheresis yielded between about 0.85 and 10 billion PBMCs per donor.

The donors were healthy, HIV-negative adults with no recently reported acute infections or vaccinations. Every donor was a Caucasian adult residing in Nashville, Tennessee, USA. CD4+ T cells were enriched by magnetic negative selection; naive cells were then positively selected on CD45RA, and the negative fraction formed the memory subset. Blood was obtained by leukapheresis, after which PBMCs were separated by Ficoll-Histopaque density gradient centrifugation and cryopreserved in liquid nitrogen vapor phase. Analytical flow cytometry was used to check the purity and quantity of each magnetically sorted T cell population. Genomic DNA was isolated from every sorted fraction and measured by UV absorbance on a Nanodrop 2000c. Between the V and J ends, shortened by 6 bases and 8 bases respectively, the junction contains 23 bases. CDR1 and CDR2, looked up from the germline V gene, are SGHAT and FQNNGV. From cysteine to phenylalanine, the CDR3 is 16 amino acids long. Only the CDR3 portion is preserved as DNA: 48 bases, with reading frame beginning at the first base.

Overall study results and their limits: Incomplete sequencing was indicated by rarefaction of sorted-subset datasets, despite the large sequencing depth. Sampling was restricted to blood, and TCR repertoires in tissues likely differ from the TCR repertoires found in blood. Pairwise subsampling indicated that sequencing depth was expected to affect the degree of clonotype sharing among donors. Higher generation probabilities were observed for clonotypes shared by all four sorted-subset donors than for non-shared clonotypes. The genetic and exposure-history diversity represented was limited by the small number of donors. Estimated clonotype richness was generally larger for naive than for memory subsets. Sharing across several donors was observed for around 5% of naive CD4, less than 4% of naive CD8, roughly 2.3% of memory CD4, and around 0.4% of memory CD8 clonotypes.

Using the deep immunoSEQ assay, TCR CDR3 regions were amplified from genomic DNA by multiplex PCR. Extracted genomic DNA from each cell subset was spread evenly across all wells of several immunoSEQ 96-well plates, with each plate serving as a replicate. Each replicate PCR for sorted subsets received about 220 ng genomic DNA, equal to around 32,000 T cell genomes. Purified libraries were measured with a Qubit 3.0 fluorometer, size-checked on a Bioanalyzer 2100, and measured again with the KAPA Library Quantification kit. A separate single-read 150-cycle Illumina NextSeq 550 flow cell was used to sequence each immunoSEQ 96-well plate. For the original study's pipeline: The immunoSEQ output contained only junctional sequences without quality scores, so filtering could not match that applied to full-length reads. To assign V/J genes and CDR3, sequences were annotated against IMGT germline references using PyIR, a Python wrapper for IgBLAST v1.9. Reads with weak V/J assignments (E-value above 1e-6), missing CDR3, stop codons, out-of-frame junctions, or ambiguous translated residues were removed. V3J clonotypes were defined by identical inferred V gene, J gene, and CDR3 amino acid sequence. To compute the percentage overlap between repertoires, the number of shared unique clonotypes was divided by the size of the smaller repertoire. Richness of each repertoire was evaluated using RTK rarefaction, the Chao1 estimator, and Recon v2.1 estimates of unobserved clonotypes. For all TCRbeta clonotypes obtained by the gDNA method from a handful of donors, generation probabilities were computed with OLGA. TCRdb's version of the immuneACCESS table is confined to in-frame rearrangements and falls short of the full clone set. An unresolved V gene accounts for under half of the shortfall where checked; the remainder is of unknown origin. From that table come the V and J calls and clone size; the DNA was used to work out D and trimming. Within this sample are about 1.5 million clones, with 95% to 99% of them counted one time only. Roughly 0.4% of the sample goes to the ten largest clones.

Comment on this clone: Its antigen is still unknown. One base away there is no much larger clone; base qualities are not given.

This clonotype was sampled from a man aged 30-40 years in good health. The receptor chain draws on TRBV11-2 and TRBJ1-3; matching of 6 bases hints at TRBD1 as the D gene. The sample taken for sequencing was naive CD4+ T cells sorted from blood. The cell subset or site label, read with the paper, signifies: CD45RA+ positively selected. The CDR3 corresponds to CASRPLPGRQADTIYF. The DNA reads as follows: TGTGCCAGCAGGCCCCTGCCGGGAAGACAGGCTGACACCATATATTTT. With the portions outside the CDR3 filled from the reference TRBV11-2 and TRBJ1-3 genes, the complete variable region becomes EAGVAQSPRYKIIEKRQSVAFWCNPISGHATLYWYQQILGQGPKLLIQFQNNGVVDDSQLPKDRFSAERLKGVDSTLKIQPAKLEDSAVYLCASRPLPGRQADTIYFGEGSWLTVV.